This TCR beta chain was recorded in a study of blood T cell repertoires in COVID-19. The data were produced by immunoSEQ multiplex PCR, yet TCRdb's version contains in-frame clones alone and is incomplete. The sample yields tens of thousands of clones, about 86% seen once. The V gene's germline CDR1 is LGHNT and CDR2 FRNRAP. The CDR3 runs 13 residues. Trimming removed 2 bases from V and 6 bases from J; junction bases left unmatched: 3. This receptor was taken from an elderly woman with acute or convalescent COVID-19. Sequencing used peripheral blood. The V and J genes are TRBV12-5 and TRBJ2-5; TRBD1 agrees at 7 bases. The CDR3 coding sequence is TGTGCTAGTGGTTTGACAGGGGCACAGACCCAGTACTTC. Translated: CASGLTGAQTQYF.